This T cell receptor (beta chain) was sequenced in a study of cytomegalovirus exposure and HLA in healthy donors. The study's findings and limits: Across donors, sequencing depth was assumed by presence/absence analyses to be roughly uniform. The later analysis indicated that the majority of CMV-associated TCR beta chains appeared HLA-restricted.

Regarding this clone: Antigen: not known.

60 Vbeta and 13 Jbeta primers were used in PCR. Data came from immunoSEQ multiplex PCR; TCRdb stores just in-frame clones and leaves some out. Of some 140,000 clones listed, about 80% are singletons. This CDR3 is built from 13 residues. V lost 2 bases and J 3 bases, leaving 11 bases between the germline ends. Germline-derived CDR1 and CDR2 are GTSNPN and SVGIG (reference sequence). Healthy bone marrow donors made up the donors. This chain uses TRBV30 with TRBJ2-7, with a weak D call TRBD2 (6 bases). The sequence was collected from a man between 25 and 39 years old in good health. Sequenced material: PBMCs. CDR3 loop: CAWSFGEDYEQYF. The CDR3 region has the DNA TGTGCCTGGAGTTTTGGGGAGGACTACGAGCAGTACTTC.